The 28 T cell receptor beta chains below were found in one sample sequenced in a study of cytomegalovirus exposure and HLA in healthy donors. PCR was performed using 60 Vbeta and 13 Jbeta primers. TCRdb's table, derived via immunoSEQ multiplex PCR, lists solely in-frame clones and lacks some. The profile shows about 210,000 clones, 75% to 80% of them singletons. Specimen: PBMCs. The receptors here all came from a male donor in good health and CMV-seronegative.

The chain has TRBV4-2 and TRBJ1-4; 8 nucleotides match TRBD1. Germline V gives CDR1 LGHNA, CDR2 YNFKEQ. The CDR3 consists of 16 residues. Unmatched junction bases numbered 8, after V lost 4 bases and J lost 4 bases. The CDR3 loop is CASSRFQGAGNEKLFF. In DNA form, the CDR3 reads TGTGCCAGCAGCCGATTTCAGGGGGCGGGTAATGAAAAACTGTTTTTT.

This clone was counted a single time. The chain carries TRBV6-4 and TRBJ2-3; 8 nucleotides agree with TRBD2. The germline CDR1 and CDR2 sequences are MRHNA and SNTAGT. V was clipped by 5 bases and J by 0 bases; unmatched bases: 7. The CDR3 length is 16 residues. The CDR3 DNA sequence: TGTGCCAGCAGTACTAGCGGAAGTGGGAGCACAGATACGCAGTATTTT. This translates into CASSTSGSGSTDTQYF.

CDR3 in DNA: TGCGCCAGCAGCCAAGAGGCCCAGGGCCACTATGGCTACACCTTC. Protein product: CASSQEAQGHYGYTF. The rearrangement uses TRBV4-3 and TRBJ1-2; D might be TRBD1 (5 bases). The CDR3 has 15 residues. V was clipped by 0 bases and J by 3 bases, with 11 bases between them. Looked up from germline, CDR1 is LGHNA and CDR2 is YSLEER.

The genes are TRBV7-9 and TRBJ1-1; 8 bases are shared with TRBD1. V was clipped by 0 bases and J by 4 bases; unmatched bases: 4. The germline CDR1 and CDR2 sequences are SEHNR and FQNEAQ (reference sequence). This CDR3 has 15 amino acids. CDR3 residues: CASSLAQGAVTEAFF. The CDR3 DNA reads TGTGCCAGCAGCTTAGCGCAGGGGGCGGTCACTGAAGCTTTCTTT.

The chain has TRBV9 and TRBJ2-2, with 8 bases identical to TRBD2. V lost 0 bases and J lost 2; bases outside the gene matches: 6. The germline V gene encodes CDR1 SGDLS and CDR2 YYNGEE. There are 17 residues in the CDR3. CDR3 nucleotide sequence: TGTGCCAGCAGCGTAGGGCGGGGGGCGCCTAACACCGGGGAGCTGTTTTTT. Translated, it gives CASSVGRGAPNTGELFF. The whole variable domain, filled in from reference TRBV9 and TRBJ2-2, reads DSGVTQTPKHLITATGQRVTLRCSPRSGDLSVYWYQQSLDQGLQFLIQYYNGEERAKGNILERFSAQQFPDLHSELNLSSLELGDSALYFCASSVGRGAPNTGELFFGEGSRLTVL.

This chain connects TRBV2 to TRBJ2-5; 8 bases fit TRBD2. V trimming: 10 bases; J trimming: 2 bases; junction bases outside the gene matches: 9. CDR3 length equals 14 residues. Germline V gene data show CDR1 as SNHLY and CDR2 as FYNNEI. The CDR3 reads CATDQAGVQETQYF. DNA for the CDR3: TGTGCCACTGACCAAGCGGGGGTACAAGAGACCCAGTACTTC. The full variable domain, with the rest looked up from reference TRBV2 and TRBJ2-5, is EPEVTQTPSHQVTQMGQEVILRCVPISNHLYFYWYRQILGQKVEFLVSFYNNEISEKSEIFDDQFSVERPDGSNFTLKIRSTKLEDSAMYFCATDQAGVQETQYFGPGTRLLVL.

The chain uses TRBV2 and TRBJ2-3; possibly TRBD1 for D (6 bases). This CDR3 contains 14 residues. Trimming removed 3 bases from V and 5 bases from J, with 12 bases in between. The germline V gene has CDR1 SNHLY and CDR2 FYNNEI. In nucleotides, the CDR3 is TGTGCCAGCAGTGACAGGGGCCAGATAGATACGCAGTATTTT. Encoded protein: CASSDRGQIDTQYF.

The gene calls are TRBV5-6 and TRBJ2-1, with 7 bases that match TRBD1. CDR3 length: 16 amino acids. Germline V gene sequence: CDR1 SGHDT, CDR2 YYEEEE. The V gene end was trimmed by 3 bases and the J gene end by 0 bases; junction bases not matched to a gene: 6. For the CDR3, the DNA is TGTGCCAGCAGCTCTCCGACAGGGCTCTCCTACAATGAGCAGTTCTTC. This translates into CASSSPTGLSYNEQFF.

The sample holds a few counts of this clone. The chain links TRBV5-1 to TRBJ2-3; 12 bases are a match to TRBD2. Germline CDR1 is SGHRS and CDR2 is YFSETQ. Trimming removed 9 bases from V and 2 bases from J; junction bases left unmatched: 7. CDR3 length equals 15 residues. CDR3 bases: TGCGCCACCCGGACTAGCGGGGACTTCACAGATACGCAGTATTTT. Protein: CATRTSGDFTDTQYF. Variable domain in full (rest from reference TRBV5-1 and TRBJ2-3): KAGVTQTPRYLIKTRGQQVTLSCSPISGHRSVSWYQQTPGQGLQFLFEYFSETQRNKGNFPGRFSGRQFSNSRSEMNVSTLELGDSALYLCATRTSGDFTDTQYFGPGTRLTVL.

The chain has TRBV29-1 and TRBJ1-4; no clear D. Germline V CDR1 and CDR2: SQVTM, ANQGSEA. With 5 bases removed from V and 6 bases from J, the gap between germline ends came to 16 bases. The CDR3 covers 14 residues. CDR3 nucleotides: TGCAGCGTTTTACGGACTGTAAGAGATGAAAAACTGTTTTTT. As protein: CSVLRTVRDEKLFF.

This clone was found a few times. Distinct nucleotide sequences in the sample also encode this CDR3. This rearrangement joins TRBV11-2 to TRBJ2-7; D is undetermined. This CDR3 comprises 12 residues. V shed 5 bases and J shed 1 base, with 6 bases lying between them. Looked up from germline, CDR1 is SGHAT and CDR2 is FQNNGV. As DNA, the CDR3 is TGTGCCAGCAGCCCTTATTCCTACGAGCAGTACTTC. This encodes CASSPYSYEQYF.

The CDR3 sequence: CASRTVPEGAFF. CDR3 coding DNA: TGTGCCAGCAGGACCGTCCCGGAGGGAGCTTTCTTT. V is TRBV28 and J is TRBJ1-1; unclear D gene. Trimming removed 6 bases at V and 10 bases at J, with 15 bases between. In germline, CDR1 is MDHEN, CDR2 SYDVKM. The CDR3 runs 12 residues.

The chain combines TRBV7-9 with TRBJ2-7; D might be TRBD1 (6 bases). This CDR3 contains 14 residues. Deletions cut 3 bases from V and 0 bases from J, with 9 bases between. Germline CDR1 and CDR2: SEHNR and FQNEAQ (reference sequence). As DNA, the CDR3 is TGTGCCAGCAGCTTTGAGGGGGTCTCCTACGAGCAGTACTTC. Its translation: CASSFEGVSYEQYF.

This clone was detected a few times. The V and J genes are TRBV4-3 and TRBJ2-7, with D perhaps matching TRBD1 (6 bases). V lost 0 bases and J 4 bases, leaving 7 bases between the germline ends. Germline V gives CDR1 LGHNA, CDR2 YSLEER. This CDR3 contains 13 residues. The CDR3 sequence: CASSQDQGYEQYF. In DNA, the CDR3 is TGCGCCAGCAGCCAAGATCAGGGGTACGAGCAGTACTTC.

This chain connects TRBV11-3 to TRBJ2-2, with a possible D match to TRBD2 (6 bases). The germline V and J ends were trimmed by 1 base and 7 bases, with 13 bases remaining between them. The CDR3 spans 15 residues. Per germline, CDR1 SGHNT and CDR2 YENEEA. CDR3: CASSLGGEPSGELFF. Here the CDR3 DNA reads TGTGCCAGCAGCTTAGGCGGGGAACCGAGCGGGGAGCTGTTTTTT. The entire variable domain, with the rest obtained from reference TRBV11-3 and TRBJ2-2, is as follows: EAGVVQSPRYKIIEKKQPVAFWCNPISGHNTLYWYLQNLGQGPELLIRYENEEAVDDSQLPKDRFSAERLKGVDSTLKIQPAELGDSAVYLCASSLGGEPSGELFFGEGSRLTVL.

In its sample, this clone was seen a few times. This sequence joins TRBV15 and TRBJ1-2; TRBD1 matches at 11 bases. The ends lost 5 bases at V and 5 bases at J; junction bases unmatched: 7. Germline-derived CDR1 and CDR2 are LNHNV and YYDKDF (reference sequence). The CDR3 totals 15 residues. CDR3 sequence reads: CATSPRTGGAYGYTF. The CDR3 coding sequence is TGTGCCACCAGCCCACGGACAGGGGGCGCATATGGCTACACCTTC. The full variable domain, in which reference TRBV15 and TRBJ1-2 provide the parts outside the CDR3, is DAMVIQNPRYQVTQFGKPVTLSCSQTLNHNVMYWYQQKSSQAPKLLFHYYDKDFNNEADTPDNFQSRRPNTSFCFLDIRSPGLGDTAMYLCATSPRTGGAYGYTFGSGTRLTVV.

The chain is built from TRBV5-1 and TRBJ2-1; 10 bases fit TRBD2. The CDR3 has 15 amino acids. The junction had 9 bases not matched to a gene; V was cut back by 5 bases and J by 7 bases. Germline CDR1 SGHRS, CDR2 YFSETQ. The CDR3 spells CASRTLAGEWNEQFF. The CDR3 bases are TGCGCCAGCAGAACCCTAGCGGGAGAATGGAATGAGCAGTTCTTC.

The chain has TRBV28 and TRBJ2-4, with 11 bases lining up with TRBD1. Germline V lookup: CDR1 MDHEN, CDR2 SYDVKM. The CDR3 runs 17 residues. Trimming cost V 7 bases and J 7 bases; bases outside gene matches: 15. This chain's CDR3 is CASNGGGQGANWNIQYF. Here the CDR3 DNA reads TGTGCCAGCAATGGGGGAGGACAGGGGGCGAACTGGAACATTCAGTACTTC. The variable domain in full, with the rest retrieved from reference TRBV28 and TRBJ2-4, is DVKVTQSSRYLVKRTGEKVFLECVQDMDHENMFWYRQDPGLGLRLIYFSYDVKMKEKGDIPEGYSVSREKKERFSLILESASTNQTSMYLCASNGGGQGANWNIQYFGAGTRLSVL.

The chain uses TRBV6-5 and TRBJ2-1, with TRBD2 as a possible D gene (6 bases). Deletions cut 7 bases from V and 9 bases from J, with 16 bases between. The CDR3 runs to 13 residues. Germline CDR1 reads MNHEY; CDR2 reads SVGAGI. The chain's CDR3 is CASTTGGISEQFF. The CDR3 bases are TGTGCCAGCACCACAGGAGGGATAAGTGAGCAGTTCTTC.

This rearrangement joins TRBV5-1 to TRBJ2-7; no definite D call. Trimming cost V 0 bases and J 5 bases, with 6 bases left between them. This CDR3 region has 12 residues. CDR1 is SGHRS and CDR2 is YFSETQ in the germline V gene. CDR3 loop: CASSLGVNEQYF. In DNA form, the CDR3 reads TGCGCCAGCAGCTTGGGTGTTAACGAGCAGTACTTC.

The chain carries TRBV27 and TRBJ1-2, with D perhaps matching TRBD1 (5 bases). CDR3 length: 12 residues. Looked up from germline, CDR1 is MNHEY and CDR2 is SMNVEV (reference sequence). Trimming left V 2 bases short and J 6 bases short, with 7 bases between. CDR3 amino acids: CASSLKGNGYTF. CDR3 DNA: TGTGCCAGCAGTTTAAAGGGGAATGGCTACACCTTC.

The chain combines TRBV4-1 with TRBJ2-7; the D gene is possibly TRBD2 (6 bases). CDR3 length equals 16 residues. Deletions cut 0 bases from V and 3 bases from J, with 15 bases between. CDR1 is MGHRA and CDR2 is YSYEKL in the germline V gene. CDR3 sequence reads: CASSQEASAPFYEQYF. In nucleotides, the CDR3 is TGCGCCAGCAGCCAAGAGGCTAGCGCACCATTCTACGAGCAGTACTTC.

This clone was seen more than once but under ten times. The chain has TRBV5-4 and TRBJ2-4; 14 bases are a match to TRBD2. The germline V gene has CDR1 SGHNT and CDR2 YYREEE (reference sequence). The CDR3 length is 18 residues. The V and J ends lost 3 bases and 3 bases, in that order; junction bases with no gene match: 8. CDR3 in DNA: TGTGCCAGCAGCTCCCGGACTAGCGGGAGGCCAGTCAAAAACATTCAGTACTTC. Translation: CASSSRTSGRPVKNIQYF.

The rearrangement uses TRBV9 and TRBJ2-3, with no clear D. CDR3 size: 12 residues. Germline-derived CDR1 and CDR2 are SGDLS and YYNGEE. The V end was cut by 4 bases, the J end by 6 bases, with 9 bases between. CDR3: CASSPTEDTQYF. CDR3 nucleotides: TGTGCCAGCAGCCCCACCGAGGATACGCAGTATTTT.

The chain links TRBV14 to TRBJ2-7; 10 bases fit TRBD2. Germline lookup yields CDR1 SGHDN and CDR2 FVKESK. The CDR3 has 14 amino acids. V lost 1 base and J lost 3; bases outside the gene matches: 0. CDR3 sequence: CASSQGLAGYEQYF. CDR3 nucleotides: TGTGCCAGCAGCCAAGGACTAGCGGGCTACGAGCAGTACTTC.

The rearrangement links TRBV27 to TRBJ2-2, with D perhaps matching TRBD1 (6 bases). With 5 bases removed from V and 4 bases from J, the gap between germline ends came to 14 bases. The CDR3 has 15 residues. Germline V gives CDR1 MNHEY, CDR2 SMNVEV (reference sequence). In nucleotides, the CDR3 is TGTGCCAGCAGTCCCATGGGGGCTATCACCGGGGAGCTGTTTTTT. This codes for CASSPMGAITGELFF.

The chain joins TRBV28 to TRBJ2-3, with 9 bases that match TRBD2. With V trimmed by 5 bases and J by 3 bases, 18 bases remained unmatched. The CDR3 length is 19 residues. Germline loops: CDR1 MDHEN, CDR2 SYDVKM. The CDR3: CASSPRPISLAGITDTQYF. In nucleotides, the CDR3 is TGTGCCAGCAGTCCCCGCCCCATTAGCCTAGCGGGGATTACAGATACGCAGTATTTT. The full variable domain, completed using reference TRBV28 and TRBJ2-3, is DVKVTQSSRYLVKRTGEKVFLECVQDMDHENMFWYRQDPGLGLRLIYFSYDVKMKEKGDIPEGYSVSREKKERFSLILESASTNQTSMYLCASSPRPISLAGITDTQYFGPGTRLTVL.

This sequence joins TRBV20-1 and TRBJ1-1, with no clear D. The CDR3 spans 11 residues. The germline gives CDR1 DFQATT, CDR2 SNEGSKA (reference sequence). The V end was cut by 2 bases, the J end by 3 bases, with 4 bases between. The CDR3: CSARFDTEAFF. Written as DNA, the CDR3 is TGCAGTGCTAGATTCGACACTGAAGCTTTCTTT.